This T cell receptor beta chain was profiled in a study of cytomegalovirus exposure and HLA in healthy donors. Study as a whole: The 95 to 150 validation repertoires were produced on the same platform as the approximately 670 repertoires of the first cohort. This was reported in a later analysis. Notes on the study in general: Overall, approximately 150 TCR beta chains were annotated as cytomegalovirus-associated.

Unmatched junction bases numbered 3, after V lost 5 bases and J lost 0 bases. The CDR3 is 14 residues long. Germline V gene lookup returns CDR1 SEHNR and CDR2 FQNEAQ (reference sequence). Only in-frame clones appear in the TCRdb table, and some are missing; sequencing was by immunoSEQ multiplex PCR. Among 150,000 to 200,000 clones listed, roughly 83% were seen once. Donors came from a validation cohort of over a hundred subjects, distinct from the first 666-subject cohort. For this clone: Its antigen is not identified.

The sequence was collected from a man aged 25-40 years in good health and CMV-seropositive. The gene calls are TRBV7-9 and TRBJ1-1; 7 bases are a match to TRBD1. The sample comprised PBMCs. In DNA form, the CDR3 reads TGTGCCAGCAGCCCGGGACAGATGAACACTGAAGCTTTCTTT. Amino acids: CASSPGQMNTEAFF.